The 8 T cell receptor beta chains reported below all come from one sample, sequenced in a study of blood T cell repertoires in COVID-19. The method was immunoSEQ multiplex PCR; TCRdb's version includes in-frame clones alone and lacks a portion of them. The table has some 190,000 clones, approximately 89% seen once. The sample comprised PBMCs or T cells enriched from blood (not recorded which). Source of these receptors: a woman between 35 and 50 years old with acute COVID-19.

This chain connects TRBV3-1 (or the pseudogene TRBV3-2) to TRBJ2-2, with 8 nucleotides matching TRBD1. The CDR3 contains 16 residues. V lost 1 base to trimming and J lost 4 bases; unmatched junction nucleotides: 5. The germline CDR1 and CDR2 sequences are LGHDT and YNNKEL (reference sequence). Here the CDR3 reads CASSQAGGAGTGELFF. In nucleotides, the CDR3 is TGTGCCAGCAGCCAAGCAGGGGGCGCCGGCACCGGGGAGCTGTTTTTT.

The chain joins TRBV5-1 to TRBJ1-1; the D is unclear. The CDR3 sequence is 14 residues long. Germline CDR1 is SGHRS and CDR2 is YFSETQ. Trimming removed 5 bases from V and 1 base from J, with 12 bases in between. The CDR3 loop reads CASSEGTGNTEAFF. In DNA form, the CDR3 reads TGCGCCAGCAGTGAGGGAACGGGGAACACTGAAGCTTTCTTT.

The chain uses TRBV11-2 and TRBJ2-7; D unresolved. Trimming shortened V by 5 bases and J by 9 bases, and 11 bases separated the two germline ends. Germline V gene lookup returns CDR1 SGHAT and CDR2 FQNNGV. The CDR3 extends over 11 amino acids. CDR3 amino acids: CASSLGVGQYF. Written as DNA, the CDR3 is TGTGCCAGCAGCCTAGGTGTCGGGCAGTACTTC. Filled out from reference TRBV11-2 and TRBJ2-7, the complete variable domain reads EAGVAQSPRYKIIEKRQSVAFWCNPISGHATLYWYQQILGQGPKLLIQFQNNGVVDDSQLPKDRFSAERLKGVDSTLKIQPAKLEDSAVYLCASSLGVGQYFGPGTRLTVT.

The CDR3 is CASETHREGQPQHF. CDR3 in DNA: TGTGCCAGCGAGACCCACAGGGAAGGTCAGCCCCAGCATTTT. The chain employs TRBV6-5 and TRBJ1-5; a possible D gene is TRBD1 (6 bases). The ends were cut back, 8 bases at V and 6 bases at J, with 17 bases in the middle. CDR1 is MNHEY and CDR2 is SVGAGI in the germline V gene. This CDR3 region has 14 residues.

The sample holds one count of this clone. The chain employs TRBV5-8 and TRBJ2-1; D uncertain. Germline V gives CDR1 SGHTS, CDR2 YDEGEE. This CDR3 spans 12 amino acids. V was clipped by 4 bases and J by 3 bases, with 5 bases between them. The CDR3 is CASSPGYNEQFF. The CDR3 DNA sequence: TGTGCCAGCAGCCCCGGCTACAATGAGCAGTTCTTC. The full variable domain, completed using reference TRBV5-8 and TRBJ2-1, is EAGVTQSPTHLIKTRGQQATLRCSPISGHTSVYWYQQALGLGLQFLLWYDEGEERNRGNFPPRFSGRQFPNYSSELNVNALELEDSALYLCASSPGYNEQFFGPGTRLTVL.

The gene calls are TRBV3-1 (or the pseudogene TRBV3-2) and TRBJ1-1; tentative D call: TRBD1 (5 bases). CDR1 and CDR2 (germline): LGHDT, YNNKEL (reference sequence). There are 13 residues in the CDR3. V was trimmed by 4 bases and J by 4 bases, leaving 10 bases between them. CDR3 nucleotides: TGTGCCAGCAGCCTTCGCAGGGCCACTGAAGCTTTCTTT. It codes for CASSLRRATEAFF.

DNA for the CDR3: TGTGCCACCAGCAGGGGGCGGGACTCCTACAATGAGCAGTTCTTC. The encoded protein is CATSRGRDSYNEQFF. The chain carries TRBV15 and TRBJ2-1, with D possibly being TRBD2 (6 bases). CDR3 length equals 15 residues. Germline CDR1 is LNHNV and CDR2 is YYDKDF (reference sequence). With 3 bases removed from V and 0 bases from J, the gap between germline ends came to 9 bases.

The rearrangement links TRBV27 to TRBJ1-1; no clear D. Deletions cut 0 bases from V and 8 bases from J, with 10 bases between. Germline V gene lookup returns CDR1 MNHEY and CDR2 SMNVEV (reference sequence). The CDR3 covers 13 residues. The CDR3 loop is CASSLSSDAEAFF. DNA for the CDR3: TGTGCCAGCAGTTTATCGAGCGACGCCGAAGCTTTCTTT.